The TCR beta chain under discussion was sequenced for a study of blood T cell dynamics during melanoma immunotherapy. Study-level background: Metastatic melanoma patients received first-line pembrolizumab or nivolumab plus ipilimumab. General study results and limits: Disease-control patients' PBMC repertoires became either more clonal or more diverse at W3.

As regards this clone: Its specificity is unknown.

A fixed DNA input of about 350 ng was used per bulk PBMC sample. Only in-frame clones appear in the TCRdb table, and some are missing; sequencing was by immunoSEQ multiplex PCR. The sample holds roughly 15,000 clones, 80% to 90% seen once. Time point meaning: week 3, after first cycle of checkpoint inhibitor. Prior systemic cancer therapy, immunosuppressant use and other active malignancies excluded patients. This specimen consisted of blood, obtained from a patient treated with checkpoint blockade. The receptor was derived from a human donor with melanoma.

The CDR3 region has the DNA TGTGCCAGCAGTTACTCGACAGGGATGGCGTACGAGCAGTACTTC. Encoded protein: CASSYSTGMAYEQYF. The chain recombines TRBV6-5 with TRBJ2-7; 7 nucleotides line up with TRBD1. The CDR3 is 15 amino acids. Germline V gene sequence: CDR1 MNHEY, CDR2 SVGAGI. Unmatched junction bases numbered 6, after V lost 0 bases and J lost 4 bases.